The following is a TCR beta chain sequence with its context. These data are taken from a study of blood T cell repertoires in COVID-19. Overall study context: Material from acute and convalescent COVID-19 was sourced from the United States, Italy and Spain. From T cells, B-cell-depleted T cells, or PBMCs came the material, which was cDNA or gDNA.

Study processing details: Estimation of nucleated cell counts relied on the amplification of reference gene primers. Clones were read by immunoSEQ multiplex PCR, and TCRdb kept only the in-frame ones, dropping some. From that table come the V and J calls and clone size; the DNA was used to work out D and trimming. The table lists around 65,000 clones, approximately 91% of them singletons, with roughly 1.5% in the top ten. The CDR3 spans 15 residues. CDR1 is SGHAT and CDR2 is FQNNGV in the germline V gene. The V and J ends lost 5 bases and 9 bases, in that order; junction bases with no gene match: 13.

Sequencing input: peripheral blood. The rearrangement uses TRBV11-2 and TRBJ2-1; 7 bases are a match to TRBD2. The origin of this receptor is a human donor in a cohort sampled during active COVID-19. The CDR3 sequence is CASSPFDGRTLEQFF. CDR3 in DNA: TGTGCCAGCAGCCCCTTCGACGGGAGGACCCTTGAGCAGTTCTTC.